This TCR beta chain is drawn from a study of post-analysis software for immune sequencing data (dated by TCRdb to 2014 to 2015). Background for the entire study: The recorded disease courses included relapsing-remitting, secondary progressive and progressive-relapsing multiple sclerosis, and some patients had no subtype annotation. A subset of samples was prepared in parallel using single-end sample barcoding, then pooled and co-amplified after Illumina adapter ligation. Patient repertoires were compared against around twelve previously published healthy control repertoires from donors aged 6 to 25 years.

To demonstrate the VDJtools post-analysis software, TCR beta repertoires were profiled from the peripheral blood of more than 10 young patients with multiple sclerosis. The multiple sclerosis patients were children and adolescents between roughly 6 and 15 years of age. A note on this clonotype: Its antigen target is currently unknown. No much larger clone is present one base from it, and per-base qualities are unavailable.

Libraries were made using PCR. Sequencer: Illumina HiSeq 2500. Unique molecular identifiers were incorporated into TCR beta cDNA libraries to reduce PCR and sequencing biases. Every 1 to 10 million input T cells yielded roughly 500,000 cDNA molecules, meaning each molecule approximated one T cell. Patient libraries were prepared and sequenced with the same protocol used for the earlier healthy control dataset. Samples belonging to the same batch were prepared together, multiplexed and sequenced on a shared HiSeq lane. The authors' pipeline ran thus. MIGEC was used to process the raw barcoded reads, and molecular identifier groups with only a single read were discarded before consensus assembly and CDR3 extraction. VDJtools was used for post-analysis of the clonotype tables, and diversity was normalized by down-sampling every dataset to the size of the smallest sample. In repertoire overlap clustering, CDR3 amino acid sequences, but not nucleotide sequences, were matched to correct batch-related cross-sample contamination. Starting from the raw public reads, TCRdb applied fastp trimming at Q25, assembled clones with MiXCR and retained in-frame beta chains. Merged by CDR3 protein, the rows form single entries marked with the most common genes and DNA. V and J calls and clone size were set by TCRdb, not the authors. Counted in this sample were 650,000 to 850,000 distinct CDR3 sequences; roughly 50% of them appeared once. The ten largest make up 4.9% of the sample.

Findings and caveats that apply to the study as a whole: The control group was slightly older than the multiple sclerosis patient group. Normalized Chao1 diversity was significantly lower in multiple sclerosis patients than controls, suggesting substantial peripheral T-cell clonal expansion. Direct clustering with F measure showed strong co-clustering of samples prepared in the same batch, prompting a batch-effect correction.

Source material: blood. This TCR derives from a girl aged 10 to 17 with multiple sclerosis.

The CDR3 here reads CASSLAKNYGYTF. The DNA sequence is TGCGCCAGCAGCTTGGCCAAGAACTATGGCTACACCTTC. The chain is made from TRBV5-1 and TRBJ1-2, with the identity of the D gene unclear. V loses 0 bases of germline sequence and J loses 2 bases, and the interval between the two ends is 5 bases. The germline V gene specifies SGHRS as CDR1 and YFSETQ as CDR2. From the cysteine up to the phenylalanine, the CDR3 has a length of 13 residues. Only the CDR3 portion is preserved as DNA: 39 bases, with reading frame beginning at the first base.